This TCR beta chain was captured in a study of T cell responses to AZD1222 COVID-19 vaccine. Here immunoSEQ multiplex PCR was the method, and the copy in TCRdb shows in-frame clones only, minus some. The table lists tens of thousands of clones, roughly 90% of them singletons. On this clone: Its specificity is not known.

Germline CDR1 MNHEY, CDR2 SMNVEV (reference sequence). This CDR3 spans 16 amino acids. The V gene end was trimmed by 5 bases and the J gene end by 0 bases; junction bases not matched to a gene: 4. Study results and caveats: Spike was spanned by vaccine-associated CD4 TCRs, with dominance at 160-218 and 743-854.

The source was peripheral blood, collected 28 days after the second AZD1222 dose. The receptor was derived from an adult who received the AZD1222 COVID-19 vaccine. This chain links TRBV27 with TRBJ2-2; TRBD2 aligns across 9 bases. The CDR3 sequence is CASSQSGRPNTGELFF. In DNA, the CDR3 is TGTGCCAGCAGTCAGAGCGGGAGGCCGAACACCGGGGAGCTGTTTTTT.